Sequencing of this T cell receptor beta chain was carried out in a study of T cells in Graves' hyperthyroidism and ophthalmopathy. The germline V and J ends were trimmed by 7 bases and 5 bases, with 17 bases remaining between them. The CDR3 is made up of 13 amino acids. Germline V gene sequence: CDR1 DFQATT, CDR2 SNEGSKA (reference sequence). Uncontrolled infection, other autoimmune disease, pregnancy and lactation each barred patients from inclusion. Researchers took RNA transcripts and amplified the TCR beta CDR3 regions from them. HTBI primers drove first-round RT-PCR of the TCR CDR3. One entry per CDR3 protein results from TCRdb running MiXCR on the multiplex PCR reads. The top ten hold around 3.3% of the sample, which has some 650,000 distinct CDR3 sequences, around 16% seen once.

This chain uses TRBV20-1 with TRBJ2-5; D possibly matches TRBD1 or TRBD2 (6 bases each). The clonotype comes from a middle-aged woman with Graves' ophthalmopathy. Sequencing was done on a sample of blood. This CDR3 is CSVGRGEWETQYF. The CDR3 DNA reads as TGCAGTGTTGGTAGGGGGGAGTGGGAGACCCAGTACTTC.